The clone carrying this TCR beta chain was counted between two and nine times. This entry is derived from a study of shared clonotypes between healthy human individuals. Turning to the study itself: For every donor, three CD4 naive, three CD4 memory, two CD8 naive and one CD8 memory plates were used.

CDR3 length equals 16 residues. With 5 bases clipped from V and 3 bases from J, the junction kept 9 bases outside the gene matches. Germline V gene data show CDR1 as SEHNR and CDR2 as FQNEAQ (reference sequence). Only CD45RO-negative cells positively selected for CCR7 counted as naive CD8 cells, so terminally differentiated effector memory CD45RA+ cells were excluded. Per the original methods: In the immunoSEQ data, sequences were junction-only and lacked quality scores, so filtering differed. The repertoire was sequenced with immunoSEQ multiplex PCR; TCRdb's copy has only in-frame clones and lacks some. V, J and clone size are taken as reported in that table, and D and trimming were inferred from the DNA itself. Of around 2.1 million clones in the sample, roughly 91% were seen once.

This clonotype was sampled from a man between 18 and 35 years old in good health. Some clones in this sample may be carry-over from other donors' samples. Input material: naive CD8+ T cells from PBMCs. V gene TRBV7-9 combines with J gene TRBJ1-1, with 10 positions matching TRBD1. CDR3 sequence: CASSAPGTGADTEAFF. CDR3 coding DNA: TGTGCCAGCAGCGCACCCGGGACAGGGGCGGACACTGAAGCTTTCTTT. Full variable domain (missing parts from reference TRBV7-9 and TRBJ1-1): DTGVSQNPRHKITKRGQNVTFRCDPISEHNRLYWYRQTLGQGPEFLTYFQNEAQLEKSRLLSDRFSAERPKGSFSTLEIQRTEQGDSAMYLCASSAPGTGADTEAFFGQGTRLTVV.